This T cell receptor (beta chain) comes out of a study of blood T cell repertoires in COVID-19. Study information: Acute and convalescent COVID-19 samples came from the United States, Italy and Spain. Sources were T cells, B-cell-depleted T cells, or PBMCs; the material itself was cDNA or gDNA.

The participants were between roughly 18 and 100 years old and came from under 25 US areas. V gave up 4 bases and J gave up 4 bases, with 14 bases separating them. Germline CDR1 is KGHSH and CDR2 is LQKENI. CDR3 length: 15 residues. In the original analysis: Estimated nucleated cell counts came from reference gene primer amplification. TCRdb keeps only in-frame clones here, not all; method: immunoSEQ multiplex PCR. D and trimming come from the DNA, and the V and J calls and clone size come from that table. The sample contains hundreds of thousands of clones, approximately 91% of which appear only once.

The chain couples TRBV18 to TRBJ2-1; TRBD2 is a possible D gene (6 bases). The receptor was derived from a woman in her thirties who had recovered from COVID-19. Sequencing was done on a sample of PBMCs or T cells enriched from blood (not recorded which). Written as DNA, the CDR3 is TGTGCCAGCTCACGAGGTAGCGGATATTACAATGAGCAGTTCTTC. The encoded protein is CASSRGSGYYNEQFF.